The 29 T cell receptor beta chains presented below share a single source sample, sequenced in a study of shared clonotypes between healthy human individuals (dated by TCRdb to about 2020). Preparation of the library involved the immunoSEQ multiplex PCR assay. TCRdb obtained this table from immuneACCESS and retained in-frame rearrangements with V and J assigned. These tables miss some clones; where compared with another copy, unresolved V genes account for less than half of the shortfall, and the remainder is unexplained. Recorded for this sample are 400,000 to 550,000 clones; around 79% of them occurred a single time. Of the sample, approximately 12% is held by the ten largest clones. The sequenced sample consisted of PBMCs. The source is a woman in her thirties or forties in good health. Some clones in this sample may be carry-over from other donors' samples.

CDR3 amino acids: CASSVQGVFGTEAFF. CDR3 DNA: TGTGCCAGCAGCGTGCAGGGGGTGTTTGGCACTGAAGCTTTCTTT. The rearrangement uses TRBV9 and TRBJ1-1, with 7 bases lining up with TRBD1. This CDR3 is 15 amino acids long. Germline lookup yields CDR1 SGDLS and CDR2 YYNGEE. J lost 4 bases, V lost 2 bases, and 8 bases had no gene match.

The chain combines TRBV7-2 with TRBJ2-1, with D possibly TRBD2 on 6 matching bases. The CDR3 is made up of 14 amino acids. With 4 bases removed from V and 10 bases from J, the gap between germline ends came to 17 bases. CDR1 and CDR2 (germline): SGHTA, FQGNSA. The CDR3 loop is CASSSTSSVWEQFF. The CDR3 bases are TGTGCCAGCAGCTCGACGTCTAGCGTTTGGGAGCAGTTCTTC.

The chain uses TRBV28 and TRBJ2-7, with 10 bases identical to TRBD1. V was pared by 5 bases and J by 1 base, with 8 bases of the junction left unmatched. CDR3 size: 16 residues. In germline, CDR1 is MDHEN, CDR2 SYDVKM. CDR3 loop: CASSDVGTGVSYEQYF. The DNA for the CDR3 is TGTGCCAGCAGTGACGTTGGGACAGGGGTATCCTACGAGCAGTACTTC.

V is TRBV10-1 and J is TRBJ2-1; TRBD1 aligns across 8 bases. J gave up 3 bases and V 3 bases, and 7 bases lay outside the gene matches. CDR3 length equals 16 residues. Per the germline V gene, CDR1 is WNHNN and CDR2 is SYGVQD (reference sequence). The CDR3 sequence: CASSDPRGPGYNEQFF. The CDR3 DNA reads TGCGCCAGCAGTGACCCCAGGGGGCCTGGCTACAATGAGCAGTTCTTC.

The rearrangement uses TRBV30 and TRBJ1-1; 7 nucleotides align to TRBD1. The CDR3 runs 16 residues. Losses at the gene ends were 3 bases for V and 1 base for J; bases not matched to a gene: 11. The germline CDR1 and CDR2 sequences are GTSNPN and SVGIG (reference sequence). The CDR3 reads CAWRRGGQISNTEAFF. CDR3 bases: TGTGCCTGGAGGAGAGGGGGACAGATTTCGAACACTGAAGCTTTCTTT.

V and J are TRBV28 and TRBJ1-2; possibly TRBD1 for D (5 bases). The germline gives CDR1 MDHEN, CDR2 SYDVKM. The ends were cut back, 6 bases at V and 2 bases at J, with 7 bases in the middle. The CDR3 covers 12 residues. CDR3 residues: CASSDRNYGYTF. DNA of the CDR3: TGTGCCAGCAGCGACAGAAACTATGGCTACACCTTC.

The rearrangement uses TRBV7-2 and TRBJ2-7; D is perhaps TRBD1 (6 bases). Germline loops: CDR1 SGHTA, CDR2 FQGNSA. The CDR3 has 16 residues. V lost 2 bases, J lost 4 bases, and 18 bases lay in between. The DNA of the CDR3 is TGTGCCAGCAGCTTAAGGGTCCCGGACAGTAATTACGAGCAGTACTTC. It encodes CASSLRVPDSNYEQYF.

As regards this clone: No DNA is shown, since the ends of the CDR3 on it are uncertain; the CDR3 is the one TCRdb lists. The rearrangement joins TRBV27 to TRBJ2-2; TRBD2, the table's D call, lacks a check against the DNA. CDR1 MNHEY and CDR2 SMNVEV come from the germline V gene (reference sequence). The CDR3 has 16 amino acids, counting both end residues. The CDR3 reads CASSSSTSANTGELFF.

The rearrangement uses TRBV28 and TRBJ2-3, with TRBD2 matching over 12 bases. Germline V gene data show CDR1 as MDHEN and CDR2 as SYDVKM. This CDR3 region has 19 residues. Trimming removed 3 bases from V and 2 bases from J; junction bases left unmatched: 12. In nucleotides, the CDR3 is TGTGCCAGCAGTTTTGCCCTAGCGGGAGGGCTGTTTGTCACAGATACGCAGTATTTT. Its translation is CASSFALAGGLFVTDTQYF.

This clone occurred a few times. The V gene is TRBV19, the J gene TRBJ1-5; D is undetermined. The CDR3 length is 16 residues. CDR1 is LNHDA, CDR2 SQIVND, per germline (reference sequence). V lost 5 bases and J 4 bases, leaving 18 bases between the germline ends. CDR3: CASSPQTASGNQPQHF. The DNA of the CDR3 is TGTGCCAGTAGTCCGCAGACGGCTTCGGGGAATCAGCCCCAGCATTTT.

This clone was counted a single time. The V call is TRBV5-6, the J call TRBJ1-1, with 9 bases that match TRBD1. V gave up 6 bases and J gave up 1 base; unmatched junction bases: 10. The CDR3 is made up of 16 amino acids. CDR1 and CDR2 from the germline V gene are SGHDT and YYEEEE. The CDR3 DNA reads as TGTGCCAGCACCTCGCTCGGGACAGGGCAGAACACTGAAGCTTTCTTT. It translates to CASTSLGTGQNTEAFF.

The gene calls are TRBV4-1 and TRBJ1-2, with no clear D. Looked up from germline, CDR1 is MGHRA and CDR2 is YSYEKL. The CDR3 is 14 residues long. V lost 0 bases and J 3 bases, leaving 8 bases between the germline ends. Written as DNA, the CDR3 is TGCGCCAGCAGCCAAGAGGCCAGATACTATGGCTACACCTTC. Its protein product is CASSQEARYYGYTF.

The V call is TRBV20-1, the J call TRBJ2-4; D uncertain. The length of the CDR3 is 11 residues. The V end was cut by 3 bases, the J end by 4 bases, with 4 bases between. Germline CDR1 and CDR2: DFQATT and SNEGSKA (reference sequence). CDR3 residues: CSASFKNIQYF. DNA for the CDR3: TGCAGTGCTAGTTTTAAAAACATTCAGTACTTC.

The genes are TRBV7-3 and TRBJ1-1; TRBD1 is a possible D gene (5 bases). Germline V gene lookup returns CDR1 SGHTA and CDR2 FQGTGA. Trimming removed 5 bases at V and 3 bases at J, with 10 bases between. The CDR3 is made up of 13 amino acids. The DNA for the CDR3 is TGTGCCAGCAGCCAGGGCGACGACACTGAAGCTTTCTTT. Amino acid sequence: CASSQGDDTEAFF.

This clone was counted between two and nine times. The V gene is TRBV30, the J gene TRBJ2-7; 7 positions agree with TRBD1. Per the germline V gene, CDR1 is GTSNPN and CDR2 is SVGIG (reference sequence). Trimming cost V 4 bases and J 0 bases; bases outside gene matches: 9. The length of the CDR3 is 15 residues. The CDR3: CAWTNKQGSSYEQYF. The CDR3 nucleotides read TGTGCCTGGACCAATAAACAGGGGTCCTCCTACGAGCAGTACTTC.

Of note for this clone: Since a far larger clone is one base different, this is likely a read error. Without the conserved terminal phenylalanine or tryptophan, this CDR3 likely stems from a read error. This chain joins TRBV30 and TRBJ1-2; D gene ambiguous. Trimming took 2 bases from V and 4 from J, leaving 8 bases between them. The CDR3 has 12 residues. Germline V gene data show CDR1 as GTSNPN and CDR2 as SVGIG (reference sequence). The CDR3 region has the DNA TGTGCCTGGAGTCGACCGACCTATGGCTACACCCTC. This sequence encodes CAWSRPTYGYTL.

This sequence joins TRBV28 and TRBJ1-2; a weak D match, TRBD1 (6 bases). Trimming took off 4 bases at V and 1 base at J, with 13 bases between the two ends. The germline V gene encodes CDR1 MDHEN and CDR2 SYDVKM. The CDR3 covers 15 residues. The CDR3 DNA reads as TGTGCCAGCAGTTCCCTGGGCAGGGGTAACTATGGCTACACCTTC. It yields the protein CASSSLGRGNYGYTF.

The rearrangement joins TRBV6-5 to TRBJ2-7; 8 nucleotides align to TRBD2. Germline V gene data show CDR1 as MNHEY and CDR2 as SVGAGI. This CDR3 is built from 14 residues. Trimming at V came to 5 bases and at J to 7 bases, leaving 10 bases not matched to a gene. CDR3 residues: CASSKPGLGREQYF. CDR3 DNA: TGTGCCAGCAGTAAGCCGGGACTAGGTCGGGAGCAGTACTTC.

This rearrangement joins TRBV6-6 to TRBJ1-5; maybe TRBD1 (5 bases). This CDR3 spans 15 amino acids. V gave up 6 bases and J gave up 0 bases, with 12 bases separating them. In germline, CDR1 is MNHNY, CDR2 SVGAGI (reference sequence). The CDR3 bases are TGTGCCAGCAGACAGGATAAGGATAGCAATCAGCCCCAGCATTTT. This encodes CASRQDKDSNQPQHF.

The gene calls are TRBV5-4 and TRBJ2-7; the D is unclear. CDR1 is SGHNT and CDR2 is YYREEE in the germline V gene (reference sequence). V lost 1 base and J 0 bases, leaving 2 bases between the germline ends. The CDR3 loop spans 12 amino acids. CDR3 sequence reads: CASSLNSYEQYF. CDR3 DNA: TGTGCCAGCAGCTTGAACTCCTACGAGCAGTACTTC.

This clone was recorded a few times. The V and J genes are TRBV15 and TRBJ2-7, with 8 positions matching TRBD2. The CDR3 spans 17 residues. The junction had 10 bases not matched to a gene; V was cut back by 0 bases and J by 3 bases. Germline CDR1 and CDR2: LNHNV and YYDKDF (reference sequence). CDR3 sequence reads: CATSREVRSGRIYEQYF. The DNA of the CDR3 is TGTGCCACCAGCAGAGAAGTGAGGAGCGGGAGAATCTACGAGCAGTACTTC.

This clone was counted a few times. The gene calls are TRBV28 and TRBJ1-3; the D gene is possibly TRBD1 (5 bases). Germline V gene lookup returns CDR1 MDHEN and CDR2 SYDVKM. The CDR3 is made up of 15 amino acids. V dropped 3 bases and J dropped 4 bases, with 13 bases sitting between them. CDR3 sequence: CASSFSGTPGNTIYF. The CDR3 DNA reads TGTGCCAGCAGTTTCTCCGGGACCCCCGGAAACACCATATATTTT.

Notes on this clone: This may be a read error: a much more frequent sequence differs by one nucleotide. The sample carries other DNA sequences with the same CDR3. The CDR3 is CASTWNRGNEKLFF. In DNA, the CDR3 is TGCGCCAGCACCTGGAACAGGGGTAATGAAAAACTGTTTTTT. This chain joins TRBV2 and TRBJ1-4; 7 bases agree with TRBD1. The CDR3 is made up of 14 amino acids. Germline CDR1 reads SNHLY; CDR2 reads FYNNEI.

The chain is built from TRBV4-3 and TRBJ1-2; D gene uncertain. This CDR3 is 11 amino acids long. Trimming shortened V by 5 bases and J by 6 bases, and 7 bases separated the two germline ends. The germline V gene has CDR1 LGHNA and CDR2 YSLEER. The CDR3 sequence: CASSWKNGYTF. The CDR3 bases are TGCGCCAGCAGCTGGAAGAATGGCTACACCTTC.

This chain joins TRBV7-9 and TRBJ2-1; 9 bases agree with TRBD1. With V trimmed by 6 bases and J by 7 bases, 10 bases remained unmatched. The length of the CDR3 is 15 residues. Germline-derived CDR1 and CDR2 are SEHNR and FQNEAQ (reference sequence). CDR3 sequence: CASSPGTGRLNEQFF. The CDR3 DNA follows: TGTGCCAGCAGTCCCGGGACAGGGAGGTTGAATGAGCAGTTCTTC.

The rearrangement links TRBV5-5 to TRBJ1-5; D remains ambiguous. CDR1 is SGHKS and CDR2 is YYEKEE in the germline V gene (reference sequence). CDR3 length: 16 amino acids. Trimming cost V 0 bases and J 3 bases, with 13 bases left between them. CDR3 nucleotides: TGTGCCAGCAGCTTGGGGGTGGGCAGCCCCAATCAGCCCCAGCATTTT. Encoded protein: CASSLGVGSPNQPQHF. Full variable domain (missing parts from reference TRBV5-5 and TRBJ1-5): DAGVTQSPTHLIKTRGQQVTLRCSPISGHKSVSWYQQVLGQGPQFIFQYYEKEERGRGNFPDRFSARQFPNYSSELNVNALLLGDSALYLCASSLGVGSPNQPQHFGDGTRLSIL.

Remarks on this clone: This may be a read error: a much more frequent sequence differs by one nucleotide. The same CDR3 arises from other DNA sequences in this sample as well. V gene TRBV5-6 combines with J gene TRBJ1-2; 10 nucleotides line up with TRBD1. The CDR3 has 17 residues. CDR1 and CDR2 (germline): SGHDT, YYEEEE. As DNA, the CDR3 is TGTGCCAGCAGCTTGGGATTCGACAGGGGGCCTAACTATGGCTACACTTTC. Its protein product is CASSLGFDRGPNYGYTF.

The rearrangement uses TRBV6-1 and TRBJ2-7; D ambiguous. The CDR3 consists of 14 residues. CDR1 is MNHNS and CDR2 is SASEGT in the germline V gene. V was cut by 4 bases and J by 2 bases, with 12 bases left in between. The CDR3 DNA reads as TGTGCCAGCAGTGGACACTTTAACACCTACGAGCAGTACTTC. It specifies CASSGHFNTYEQYF.

This clone was seen only once. The chain has TRBV28 and TRBJ1-3, with D unresolved. Germline CDR1 reads MDHEN; CDR2 reads SYDVKM. This CDR3 is built from 14 residues. Trimming pared 1 base from V and 0 bases from J, leaving 4 bases between. The CDR3 is CASSLSNSGNTIYF. The CDR3 DNA is TGTGCCAGCAGTTTATCCAACTCTGGAAACACCATATATTTT.